This entry is about one TCR beta chain. This specimen belongs to a study of OX40 agonist ivuxolimab in advanced cancers. The protocol was immunoSEQ multiplex PCR, while the TCRdb copy is restricted to in-frame clones and leaves out a portion. This sample carries 78,000 or so clones, about 93% of them seen once, and the ten largest clones take 0.44%. The CDR3 runs 18 residues. Germline V gene lookup returns CDR1 SGDLS and CDR2 YYNGEE. V lost 0 bases, J lost 2 bases, and 4 bases stayed unmatched. The input for sequencing was CD4+ or CD8+ T cells sorted from blood, taken in a trial of the OX40 agonist ivuxolimab. This TCR was recovered from an adult with an advanced solid tumor such as melanoma, head and neck, liver or kidney cancer. The V gene is TRBV9, the J gene TRBJ2-1; TRBD2 matches at 14 bases. DNA for the CDR3: TGTGCCAGCAGCGTAGGACTAGCGGGAGGGCCCCCCTACAATGAGCAGTTCTTC. This gives the protein CASSVGLAGGPPYNEQFF.